Listed below are T cell receptor beta chains from one sample, sequenced in a study of blood T cell repertoires in COVID-19. The table came from immunoSEQ multiplex PCR; TCRdb's copy has only in-frame clones and leaves some out. The sample has about 48,000 clones; 82% are singletons. The sample comprised peripheral blood. The receptors here all came from a man aged 35-49 years with acute or convalescent COVID-19. Both conserved end residues are part of each CDR3. The D gene is left open where the match is weak. Clone size is shown for a subset of rows, as once, few, many or a class of expanded clone.

D gene,V gene,clone size,J gene,CDR3 protein,CDR3 DNA
.,TRBV16,once,TRBJ1-6,CASSPSDSSYNSPLHF,TGTGCCAGCAGTCCTTCGGACAGCTCCTATAATTCACCCCTCCACTTT
.,TRBV21-1,.,TRBJ2-3,CASSKRSKNHLFPDTQYF,TGTGCCAGCAGCAAACGGAGTAAGAATCACCTGTTTCCAGATACGCAGTATTTT
.,TRBV12-3/TRBV12-4,.,TRBJ2-7,CASSRTNYEQYF,TGTGCCAGCAGCAGGACAAACTACGAGCAGTACTTC
TRBD1,TRBV6-2/TRBV6-3,.,TRBJ2-5,CASSYFSSLYRGKETQYF,TGTGCCAGCAGTTACTTCAGCTCCCTATACAGGGGAAAAGAGACCCAGTACTTC
.,TRBV2,.,TRBJ2-4,CASSPGYAAKNIQYF,TGTGCCAGCAGCCCGGGGTATGCGGCCAAAAACATTCAGTACTTC
TRBD2,TRBV30,.,TRBJ2-7,CAWSHGGAYEQYF,TGTGCCTGGAGTCACGGGGGGGCGTACGAGCAGTACTTC
TRBD2,TRBV5-1,few,TRBJ2-2,CASRSSGGTYTGELFF,TGCGCCAGCAGGAGTAGCGGGGGGACATACACCGGGGAGCTGTTTTTT
.,TRBV7-2,once,TRBJ1-5,CASSWRFNQPQHF,TGTGCCAGCAGCTGGAGATTTAATCAGCCCCAGCATTTT
.,TRBV4-1,.,TRBJ2-3,CASSPPGFYTDTQYF,TGCGCCAGCAGCCCCCCAGGGTTCTACACAGATACGCAGTATTTT
TRBD2,TRBV19,few,TRBJ2-1,CASSIKASGAIKSYNEQFF,TGTGCCAGTAGTATTAAGGCCAGCGGGGCCATAAAATCCTACAATGAGCAGTTCTTC
.,TRBV4-1,.,TRBJ2-5,CASSQGGGTETQYF,TGCGCCAGCAGCCAAGGAGGAGGGACGGAGACCCAGTACTTC
TRBD1,TRBV5-1,.,TRBJ1-1,CASSPGQGNTEAFF,TGCGCCAGCAGCCCGGGACAGGGGAACACTGAAGCTTTCTTT
.,TRBV7-8,.,TRBJ2-3,CASSLRGGPSTDTQYF,TGTGCCAGCAGCTTAAGGGGGGGTCCTAGCACAGATACGCAGTATTTT
TRBD2,TRBV28,.,TRBJ2-1,CASSGGLSNEQFF,TGTGCCAGCTCGGGGGGGCTGAGCAATGAGCAGTTCTTC
.,TRBV2,.,TRBJ2-6,CASSGQTALRANVLTF,TGTGCCAGCAGTGGACAGACAGCCCTCAGGGCCAACGTCCTGACTTTC
TRBD1,TRBV7-9,few,TRBJ1-2,CASSLYLDRAYGYTF,TGTGCCAGCAGCTTATACTTAGACAGGGCCTATGGCTACACCTTC
.,TRBV25-1,.,TRBJ2-6,CASCRPGGANVLTF,TGTGCCAGCTGTCGCCCTGGCGGGGCCAACGTCCTGACTTTC
.,TRBV7-2,.,TRBJ2-7,CASSLAGADRPYEQYF,TGTGCCAGCAGCTTAGCGGGGGCGGACAGACCCTACGAGCAGTACTTC
.,TRBV29-1,.,TRBJ2-2,CSVGGAGELFF,TGCAGCGTTGGCGGGGCCGGGGAGCTGTTTTTT
TRBD1,TRBV18,.,TRBJ2-6,CASSPPTGVGANVLTF,TGTGCCAGCTCACCGCCAACAGGGGTCGGGGCCAACGTCCTGACTTTC
.,TRBV7-3,.,TRBJ2-5,CASSLTGTREETQYF,TGTGCCAGCAGCTTAACCGGGACTCGAGAAGAGACCCAGTACTTC
.,TRBV3-1/TRBV3-2,.,TRBJ2-5,CASSMLQETQYF,TGTGCCAGCAGCATGCTACAAGAGACCCAGTACTTC
.,TRBV6-5,.,TRBJ1-1,CASRWGQSNTEAFF,TGTGCCAGCAGATGGGGGCAGTCAAACACTGAAGCTTTCTTT
TRBD1,TRBV11-3,.,TRBJ2-1,CASSPHPWTGYNEQFF,TGTGCCAGCAGCCCTCACCCCTGGACAGGGTACAATGAGCAGTTCTTC
TRBD1,TRBV28,.,TRBJ1-5,CASRPDRVGQPQHF,TGTGCCAGCAGGCCCGACAGGGTAGGTCAGCCCCAGCATTTT
.,TRBV24-1,.,TRBJ1-2,CATPPGPPEANYGYTF,TGTGCCACCCCCCCAGGGCCTCCAGAAGCTAACTATGGCTACACCTTC
TRBD2,TRBV3-1/TRBV3-2,.,TRBJ2-5,CASSPGGWQETQYF,TGTGCCAGCAGCCCCGGGGGGTGGCAAGAGACCCAGTACTTC